The 8 T cell receptor beta chains presented below share a single source sample, sequenced in a study of blood T cell repertoires in COVID-19. Profiled with immunoSEQ multiplex PCR; TCRdb holds only in-frame clones, not every one. The sample has 120,000 or so clones; roughly 90% are singletons. Sequenced material: peripheral blood. All receptors come from a man in his fifties or sixties with acute or convalescent COVID-19.

There are a few counts of this clone. The J gene is TRBJ2-7, the V gene TRBV13, with D maybe TRBD2 (6 bases). Germline CDR1 is PRHDT and CDR2 is FYEKMQ (reference sequence). The CDR3 length is 14 residues. Trimming cost V 1 base and J 2 bases, with 9 bases left between them. The CDR3 DNA is TGTGCCAGCAGCTTAGTTGCGGGGACCTACGAGCAGTACTTC. As protein: CASSLVAGTYEQYF.

The chain employs TRBV3-1 (or the pseudogene TRBV3-2) and TRBJ2-5; TRBD1 might be the D (5 bases). CDR1 is LGHDT, CDR2 YNNKEL, per germline (reference sequence). Trimming took 2 bases from V and 7 from J, leaving 14 bases between them. There are 14 residues in the CDR3. The CDR3 here is CASSQPDGQRTQYF. CDR3 coding DNA: TGTGCCAGCAGCCAACCGGACGGACAACGGACCCAGTACTTC.

V is TRBV5-5 and J is TRBJ1-1; D is uncertain. Trimming removed 1 base at V and 11 bases at J, with 15 bases between. The CDR3 is 13 residues long. Per the germline V gene, CDR1 is SGHKS and CDR2 is YYEKEE (reference sequence). CDR3: CASSLFYAPGAFF. The CDR3 region has the DNA TGTGCCAGCAGCTTGTTTTACGCTCCCGGGGCTTTCTTT.

The chain carries TRBV29-1 and TRBJ2-7; TRBD1 might be the D (6 bases). Germline V lookup: CDR1 SQVTM, CDR2 ANQGSEA. The CDR3 has 11 residues. The ends were cut back, 7 bases at V and 6 bases at J, with 13 bases in the middle. The CDR3 sequence is CSGQQGLEQYF. Here the CDR3 DNA reads TGCAGCGGCCAACAGGGCCTCGAGCAGTACTTC.

This clone was found a few times. This chain connects TRBV5-5 to TRBJ1-4; D unclear. Trimming removed 4 bases from V and 2 bases from J, with 9 bases in between. Germline CDR1 is SGHKS and CDR2 is YYEKEE (reference sequence). The CDR3 sequence is 14 residues long. In nucleotides, the CDR3 is TGTGCCAGCAGCCCCATTGTGACTAATGAAAAACTGTTTTTT. Its translation is CASSPIVTNEKLFF.

The V gene is TRBV10-3, the J gene TRBJ2-7; a weak D match, TRBD2 (6 bases). V was clipped by 2 bases and J by 4 bases, with 18 bases between them. The CDR3 is 16 amino acids. Germline-derived CDR1 and CDR2 are ENHRY and SYGVKD. The CDR3 protein is CAISELGVAAKYEQYF. The CDR3 DNA is TGTGCCATCAGTGAGCTGGGAGTAGCGGCTAAATACGAGCAGTACTTC.

The rearrangement uses TRBV19 and TRBJ2-2; TRBD1 agrees at 8 bases. Germline V CDR1 and CDR2: LNHDA, SQIVND (reference sequence). The ends lost 7 bases at V and 4 bases at J; junction bases unmatched: 14. The CDR3 has 17 amino acids. The CDR3: CASTPDPAGGRTGELFF. The CDR3, as DNA: TGTGCCAGTACCCCCGATCCGGCAGGGGGCCGCACCGGGGAGCTGTTTTTT.

V gene TRBV11-3 combines with J gene TRBJ2-1; 12 bases fit TRBD2. V lost 4 bases, J lost 14 bases, and 12 bases stayed unmatched. The CDR3 runs to 15 residues. CDR1 and CDR2 from the germline V gene are SGHNT and YENEEA. CDR3 sequence (DNA): TGTGCCAGCAGCTCCTCAGCTAGCGGGGGGGGCAGGGAGTTCTTC. This encodes CASSSSASGGGREFF.